This TCR beta chain was sequenced during a study of radiation and T cells in renal cell carcinoma. Whole-study results and caveats: No pretreatment tumor biopsies were available for baseline clonotypes.

Trimming cost V 1 base and J 5 bases, with 5 bases left between them. CDR3 length equals 12 residues. The germline V gene has CDR1 MNHNS and CDR2 SASEGT. Documented time point: baseline pretreatment blood. Treatment here: 15 Gy SBRT to primary tumor, nephrectomy 4 weeks later. Generated by immunoSEQ multiplex PCR, the TCRdb table keeps only in-frame clones and is missing some. The sample contains 130,000 or so clones, roughly 83% of which appear only once. This clone was seen a handful of times. The antigen remains unidentified. This chain uses TRBV6-1 with TRBJ2-5; D is unresolved. The sample was blood, taken from a patient whose treatment included radiotherapy and nephrectomy. The receptor was derived from a woman in her forties or fifties with renal cell carcinoma. CDR3 sequence (DNA): TGTGCCAGCAGTGAAGTTGGGGAGACCCAGTACTTC. It codes for CASSEVGETQYF.